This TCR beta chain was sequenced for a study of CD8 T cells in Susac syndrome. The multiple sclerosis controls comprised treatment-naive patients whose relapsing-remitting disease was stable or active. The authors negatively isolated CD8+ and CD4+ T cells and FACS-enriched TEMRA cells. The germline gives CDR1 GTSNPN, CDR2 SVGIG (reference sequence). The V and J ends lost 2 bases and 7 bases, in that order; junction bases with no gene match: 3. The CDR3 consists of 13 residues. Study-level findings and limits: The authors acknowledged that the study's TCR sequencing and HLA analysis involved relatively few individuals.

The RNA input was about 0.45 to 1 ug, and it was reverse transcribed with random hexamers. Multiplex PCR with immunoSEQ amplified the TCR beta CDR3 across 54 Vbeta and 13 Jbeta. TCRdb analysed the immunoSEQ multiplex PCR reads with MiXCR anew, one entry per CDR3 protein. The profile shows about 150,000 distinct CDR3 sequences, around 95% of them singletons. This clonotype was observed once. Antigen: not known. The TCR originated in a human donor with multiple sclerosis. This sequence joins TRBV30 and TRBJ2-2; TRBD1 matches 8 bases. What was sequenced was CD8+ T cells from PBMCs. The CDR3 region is CAWSLTGDGELFF. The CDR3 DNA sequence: TGTGCCTGGAGTCTGACAGGGGACGGGGAGCTGTTTTTT.